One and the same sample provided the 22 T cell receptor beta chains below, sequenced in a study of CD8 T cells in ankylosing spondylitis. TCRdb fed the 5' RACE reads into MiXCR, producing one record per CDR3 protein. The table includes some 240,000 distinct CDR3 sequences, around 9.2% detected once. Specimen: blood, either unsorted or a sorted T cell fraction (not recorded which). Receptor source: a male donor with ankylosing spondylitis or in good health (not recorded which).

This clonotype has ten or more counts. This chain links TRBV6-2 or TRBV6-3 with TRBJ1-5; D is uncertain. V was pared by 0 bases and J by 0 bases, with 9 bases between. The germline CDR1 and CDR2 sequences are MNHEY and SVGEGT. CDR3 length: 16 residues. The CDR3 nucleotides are TGTGCCAGCAGTTACTCGGCCAGGTATAGCAATCAGCCCCAGCATTTT. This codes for CASSYSARYSNQPQHF.

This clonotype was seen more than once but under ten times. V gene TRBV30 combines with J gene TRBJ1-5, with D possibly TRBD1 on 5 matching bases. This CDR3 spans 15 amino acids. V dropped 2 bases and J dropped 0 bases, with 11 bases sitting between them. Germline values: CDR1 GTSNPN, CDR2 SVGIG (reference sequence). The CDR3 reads CAWSTGAHSNQPQHF. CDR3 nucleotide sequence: TGTGCCTGGAGTACAGGCGCTCATAGCAATCAGCCCCAGCATTTT.

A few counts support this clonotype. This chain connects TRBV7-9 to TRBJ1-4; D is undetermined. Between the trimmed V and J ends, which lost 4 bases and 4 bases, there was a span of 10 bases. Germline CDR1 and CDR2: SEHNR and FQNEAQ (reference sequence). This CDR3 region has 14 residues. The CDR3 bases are TGTGCCAGCAGCTCTCGGGCGTTTAATGAAAAACTGTTTTTT. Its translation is CASSSRAFNEKLFF.

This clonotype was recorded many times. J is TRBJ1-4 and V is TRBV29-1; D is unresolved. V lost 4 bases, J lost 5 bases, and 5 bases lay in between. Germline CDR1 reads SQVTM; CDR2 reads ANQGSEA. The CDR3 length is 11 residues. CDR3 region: CSVARNEKLFF. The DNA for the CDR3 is TGCAGCGTTGCTCGAAATGAAAAACTGTTTTTT.

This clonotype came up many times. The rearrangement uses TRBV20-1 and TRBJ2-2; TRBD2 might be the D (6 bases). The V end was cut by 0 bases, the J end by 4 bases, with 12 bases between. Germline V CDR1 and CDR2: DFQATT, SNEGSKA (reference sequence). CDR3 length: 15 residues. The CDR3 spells CSAREVLAGTGELFF. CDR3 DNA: TGCAGTGCTAGAGAAGTACTAGCTGGCACCGGGGAGCTGTTTTTT.

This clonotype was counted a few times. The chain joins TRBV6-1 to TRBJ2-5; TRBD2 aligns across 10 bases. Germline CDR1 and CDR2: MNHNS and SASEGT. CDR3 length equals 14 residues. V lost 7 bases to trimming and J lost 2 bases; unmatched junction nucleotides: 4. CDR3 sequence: CASTRSGGQETQYF. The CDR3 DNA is TGTGCCAGCACCCGTAGCGGGGGGCAAGAGACCCAGTACTTC.

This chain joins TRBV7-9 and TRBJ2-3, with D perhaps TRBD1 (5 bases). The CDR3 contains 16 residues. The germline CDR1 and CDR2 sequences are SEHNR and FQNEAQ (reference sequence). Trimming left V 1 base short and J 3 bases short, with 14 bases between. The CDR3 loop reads CASSLGISTATDTQYF. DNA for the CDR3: TGTGCCAGCAGCTTAGGTATATCGACAGCTACAGATACGCAGTATTTT.

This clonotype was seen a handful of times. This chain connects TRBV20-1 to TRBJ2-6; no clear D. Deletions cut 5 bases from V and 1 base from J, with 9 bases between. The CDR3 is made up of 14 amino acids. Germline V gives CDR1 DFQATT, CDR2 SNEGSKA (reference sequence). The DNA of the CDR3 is TGCAGTGCTCGTCCTCAATCTGGGGCCAACGTCCTGACTTTC. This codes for CSARPQSGANVLTF.

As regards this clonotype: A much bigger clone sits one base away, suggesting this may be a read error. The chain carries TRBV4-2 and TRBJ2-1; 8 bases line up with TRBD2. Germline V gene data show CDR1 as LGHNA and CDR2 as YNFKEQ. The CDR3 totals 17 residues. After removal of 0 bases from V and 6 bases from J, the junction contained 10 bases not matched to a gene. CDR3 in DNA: TGTGCCAGCAGCCAAGATCCTACTAGCGGTACTTGCAATGAGCAGTTCTTC. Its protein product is CASSQDPTSGTCNEQFF.

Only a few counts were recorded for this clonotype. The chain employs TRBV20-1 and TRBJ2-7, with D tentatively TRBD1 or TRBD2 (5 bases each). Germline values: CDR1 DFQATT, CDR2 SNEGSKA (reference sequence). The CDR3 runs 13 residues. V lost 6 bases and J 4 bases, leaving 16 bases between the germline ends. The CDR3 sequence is CSATRRGPYEQYF. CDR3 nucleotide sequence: TGCAGTGCCACCCGTCGGGGCCCATACGAGCAGTACTTC.

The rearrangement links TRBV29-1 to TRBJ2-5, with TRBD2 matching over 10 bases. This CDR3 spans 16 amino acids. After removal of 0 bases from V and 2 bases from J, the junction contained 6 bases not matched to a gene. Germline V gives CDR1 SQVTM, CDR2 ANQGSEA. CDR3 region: CSVEEESSGSQETQYF. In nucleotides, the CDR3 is TGCAGCGTTGAAGAGGAGTCTAGCGGGAGTCAAGAGACCCAGTACTTC.

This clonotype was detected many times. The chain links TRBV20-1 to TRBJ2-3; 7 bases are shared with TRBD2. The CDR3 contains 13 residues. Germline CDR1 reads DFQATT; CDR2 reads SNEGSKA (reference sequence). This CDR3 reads CTRRRESTDTQYF. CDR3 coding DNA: TGCACCCGTCGGCGGGAGAGCACAGATACGCAGTATTTT.

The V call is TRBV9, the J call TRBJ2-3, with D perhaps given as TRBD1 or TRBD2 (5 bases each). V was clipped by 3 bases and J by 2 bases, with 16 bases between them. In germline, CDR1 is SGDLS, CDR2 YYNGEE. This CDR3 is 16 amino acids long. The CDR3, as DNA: TGTGCCAGCAGCGCGAGCCGGGACCACCCCACAGATACGCAGTATTTT. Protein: CASSASRDHPTDTQYF. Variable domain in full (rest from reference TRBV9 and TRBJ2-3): DSGVTQTPKHLITATGQRVTLRCSPRSGDLSVYWYQQSLDQGLQFLIQYYNGEERAKGNILERFSAQQFPDLHSELNLSSLELGDSALYFCASSASRDHPTDTQYFGPGTRLTVL.

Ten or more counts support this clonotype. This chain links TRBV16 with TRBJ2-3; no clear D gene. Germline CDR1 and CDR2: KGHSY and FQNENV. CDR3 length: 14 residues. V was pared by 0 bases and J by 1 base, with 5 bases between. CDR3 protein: CASSQSGGTDTQYF. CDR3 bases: TGTGCCAGCAGCCAATCGGGCGGCACAGATACGCAGTATTTT.

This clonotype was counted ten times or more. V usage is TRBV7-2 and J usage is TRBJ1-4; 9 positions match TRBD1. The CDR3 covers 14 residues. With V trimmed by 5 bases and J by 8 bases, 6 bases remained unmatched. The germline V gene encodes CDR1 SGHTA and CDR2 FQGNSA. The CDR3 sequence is CASSPGQGREKLFF. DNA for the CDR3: TGTGCCAGCAGCCCGGGACAGGGAAGGGAAAAACTGTTTTTT.

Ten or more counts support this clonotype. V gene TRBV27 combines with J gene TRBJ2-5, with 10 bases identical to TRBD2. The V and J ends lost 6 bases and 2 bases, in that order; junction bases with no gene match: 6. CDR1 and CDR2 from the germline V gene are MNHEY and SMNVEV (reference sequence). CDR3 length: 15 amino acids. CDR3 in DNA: TGTGCCAGCAGCCAAACACTAGCGGGGCAAGAGACCCAGTACTTC. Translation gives CASSQTLAGQETQYF.

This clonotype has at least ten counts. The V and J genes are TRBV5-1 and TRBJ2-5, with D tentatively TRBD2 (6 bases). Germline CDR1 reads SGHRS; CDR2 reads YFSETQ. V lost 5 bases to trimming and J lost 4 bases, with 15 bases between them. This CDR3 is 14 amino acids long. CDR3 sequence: CASSPRLGGETQYF. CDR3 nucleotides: TGCGCCAGCAGTCCTCGACTGGGAGGAGAGACCCAGTACTTC.

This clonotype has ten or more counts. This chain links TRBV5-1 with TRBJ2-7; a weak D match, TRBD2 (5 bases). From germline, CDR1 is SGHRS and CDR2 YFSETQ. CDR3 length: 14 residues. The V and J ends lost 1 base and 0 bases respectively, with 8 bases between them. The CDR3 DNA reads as TGCGCCAGCAGCTTGCCGGGGAGCTCCTACGAGCAGTACTTC. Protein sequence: CASSLPGSSYEQYF.

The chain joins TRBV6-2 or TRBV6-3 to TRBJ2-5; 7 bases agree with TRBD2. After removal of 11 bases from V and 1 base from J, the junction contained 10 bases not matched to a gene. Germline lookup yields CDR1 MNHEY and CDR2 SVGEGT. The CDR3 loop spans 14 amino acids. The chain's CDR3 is CAGSGEHAQETQYF. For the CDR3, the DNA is TGTGCCGGAAGCGGGGAACACGCCCAAGAGACCCAGTACTTC.

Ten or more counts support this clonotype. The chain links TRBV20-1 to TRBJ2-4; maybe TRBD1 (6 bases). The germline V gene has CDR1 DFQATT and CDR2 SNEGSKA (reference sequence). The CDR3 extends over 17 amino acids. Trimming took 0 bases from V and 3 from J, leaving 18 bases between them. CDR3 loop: CSARDVVTGLDKNIQYF. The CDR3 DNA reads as TGCAGTGCTAGAGATGTTGTAACAGGGCTAGACAAAAACATTCAGTACTTC.

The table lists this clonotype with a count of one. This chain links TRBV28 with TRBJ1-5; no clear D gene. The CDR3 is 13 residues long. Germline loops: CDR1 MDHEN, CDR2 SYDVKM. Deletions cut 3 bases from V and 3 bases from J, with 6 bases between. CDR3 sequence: CASSFNNNQPQHF. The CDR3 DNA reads TGTGCCAGCAGTTTCAATAACAATCAGCCCCAGCATTTT.

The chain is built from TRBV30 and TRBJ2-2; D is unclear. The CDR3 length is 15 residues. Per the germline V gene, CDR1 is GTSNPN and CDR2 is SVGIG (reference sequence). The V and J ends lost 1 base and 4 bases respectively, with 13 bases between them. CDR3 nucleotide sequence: TGTGCCTGGAGTGGGAACGGAAGGCCCACCGGGGAGCTGTTTTTT. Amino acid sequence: CAWSGNGRPTGELFF.